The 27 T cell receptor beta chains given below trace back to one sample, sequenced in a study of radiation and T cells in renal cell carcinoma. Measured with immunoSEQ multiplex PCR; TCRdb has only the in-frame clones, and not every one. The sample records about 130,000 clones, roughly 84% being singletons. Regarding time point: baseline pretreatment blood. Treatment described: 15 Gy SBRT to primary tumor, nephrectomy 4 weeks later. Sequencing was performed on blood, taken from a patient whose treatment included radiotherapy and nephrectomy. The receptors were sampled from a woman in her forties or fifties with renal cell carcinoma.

CDR3 bases: TGTGCCAGCAGCTTGGGAGGGGGCCCCTACGAGCAGTACTTC. Translated: CASSLGGGPYEQYF. This rearrangement joins TRBV5-4 to TRBJ2-5, with 7 bases identical to TRBD1. The assigned J gene may be wrong: the sequence end matches TRBJ2-7 better. The CDR3 consists of 14 residues. Germline loops: CDR1 SGHNT, CDR2 YYREEE (reference sequence).

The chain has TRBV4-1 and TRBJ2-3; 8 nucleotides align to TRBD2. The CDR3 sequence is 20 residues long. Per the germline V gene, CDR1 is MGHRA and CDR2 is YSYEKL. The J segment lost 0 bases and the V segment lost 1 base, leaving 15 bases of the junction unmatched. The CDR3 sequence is CASSQVYELAVLSSTDTQYF. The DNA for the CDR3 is TGCGCCAGCAGCCAAGTGTATGAACTAGCGGTACTCTCTAGCACAGATACGCAGTATTTT.

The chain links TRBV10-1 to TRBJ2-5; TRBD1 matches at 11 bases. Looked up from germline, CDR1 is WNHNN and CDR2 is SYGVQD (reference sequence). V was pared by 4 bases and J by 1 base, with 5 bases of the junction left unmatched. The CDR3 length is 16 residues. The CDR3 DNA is TGCGCCAGCAGTGTTGGACAGGGGGCTAGCCAAGAGACCCAGTACTTC. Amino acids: CASSVGQGASQETQYF.

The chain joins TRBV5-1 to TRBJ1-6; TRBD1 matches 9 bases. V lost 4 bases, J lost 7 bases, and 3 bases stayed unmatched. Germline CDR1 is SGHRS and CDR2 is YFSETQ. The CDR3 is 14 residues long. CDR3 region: CASSPGTGNSPLHF. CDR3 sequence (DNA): TGCGCCAGCAGCCCCGGGACAGGGAATTCACCCCTCCACTTT.

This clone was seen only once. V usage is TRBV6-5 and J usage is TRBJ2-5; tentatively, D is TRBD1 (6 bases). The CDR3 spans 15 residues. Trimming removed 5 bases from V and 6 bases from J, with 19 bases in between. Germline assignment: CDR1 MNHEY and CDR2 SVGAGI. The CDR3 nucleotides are TGTGCCAGCAGTCCCACTTCGACAGGCAAGAAGACCCAGTACTTC. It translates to CASSPTSTGKKTQYF.

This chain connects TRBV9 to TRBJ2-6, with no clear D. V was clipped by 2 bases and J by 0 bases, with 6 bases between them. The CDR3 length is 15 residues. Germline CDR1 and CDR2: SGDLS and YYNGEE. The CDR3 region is CASSVPGSGANVLTF. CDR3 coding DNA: TGTGCCAGCAGCGTGCCTGGCTCTGGGGCCAACGTCCTGACTTTC.

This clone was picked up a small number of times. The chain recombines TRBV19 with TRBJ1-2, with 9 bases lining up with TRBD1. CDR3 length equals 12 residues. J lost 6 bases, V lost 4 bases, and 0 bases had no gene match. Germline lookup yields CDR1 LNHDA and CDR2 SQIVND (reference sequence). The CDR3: CASSNRGHGYTF. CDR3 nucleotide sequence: TGTGCCAGTAGTAACAGGGGGCATGGCTACACCTTC.

CDR3 protein: CAITGQGYGYTF. The CDR3 DNA reads as TGTGCCATCACAGGACAGGGTTATGGCTACACCTTC. This chain connects TRBV10-3 to TRBJ1-2; 8 bases fit TRBD1. Trimming removed 7 bases from V and 5 bases from J; junction bases left unmatched: 3. Germline V lookup: CDR1 ENHRY, CDR2 SYGVKD. The CDR3 is 12 amino acids.

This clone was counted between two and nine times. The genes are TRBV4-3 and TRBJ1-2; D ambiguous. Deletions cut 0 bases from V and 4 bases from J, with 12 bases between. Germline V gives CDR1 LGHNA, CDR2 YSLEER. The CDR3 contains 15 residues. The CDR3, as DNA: TGCGCCAGCAGCCAAGAACTCAAGGGTGGCTATGGCTACACCTTC. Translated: CASSQELKGGYGYTF.

This CDR3 is CASSLEGTTGELFF. CDR3 sequence (DNA): TGTGCCAGCAGCTTAGAGGGGACTACGGGGGAGCTGTTTTTT. The J gene is TRBJ2-2, the V gene TRBV11-3, with TRBD2 identical over 7 bases. Germline CDR1 and CDR2: SGHNT and YENEEA. V gave up 0 bases and J gave up 8 bases; unmatched junction bases: 3. The CDR3 sequence is 14 residues long.

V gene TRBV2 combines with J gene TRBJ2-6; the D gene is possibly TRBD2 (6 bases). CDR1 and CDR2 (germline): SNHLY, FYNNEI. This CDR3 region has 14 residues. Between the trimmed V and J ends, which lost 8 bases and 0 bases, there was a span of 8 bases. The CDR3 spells CASGGTSGANVLTF. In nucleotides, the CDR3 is TGTGCCAGCGGGGGGACCTCTGGGGCCAACGTCCTGACTTTC.

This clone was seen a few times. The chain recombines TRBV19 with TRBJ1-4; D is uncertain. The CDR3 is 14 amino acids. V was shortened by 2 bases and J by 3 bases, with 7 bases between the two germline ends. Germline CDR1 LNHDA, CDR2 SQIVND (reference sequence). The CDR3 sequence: CASSISGANEKLFF. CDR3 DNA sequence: TGTGCCAGTAGTATATCCGGAGCTAATGAAAAACTGTTTTTT.

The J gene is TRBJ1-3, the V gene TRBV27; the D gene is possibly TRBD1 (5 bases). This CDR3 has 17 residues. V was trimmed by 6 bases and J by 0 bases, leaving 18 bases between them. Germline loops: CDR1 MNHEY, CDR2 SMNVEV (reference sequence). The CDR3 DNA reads TGTGCCAGCAGAAACTCCGGGACGGAACTCTCTGGAAACACCATATATTTT. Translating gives CASRNSGTELSGNTIYF.

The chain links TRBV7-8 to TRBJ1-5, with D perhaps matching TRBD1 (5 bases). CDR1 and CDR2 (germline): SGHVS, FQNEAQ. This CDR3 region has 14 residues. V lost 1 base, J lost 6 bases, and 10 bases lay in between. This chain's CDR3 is CASSLVAGFQPQHF. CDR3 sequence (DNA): TGTGCCAGCAGCTTAGTAGCAGGGTTTCAGCCCCAGCATTTT.

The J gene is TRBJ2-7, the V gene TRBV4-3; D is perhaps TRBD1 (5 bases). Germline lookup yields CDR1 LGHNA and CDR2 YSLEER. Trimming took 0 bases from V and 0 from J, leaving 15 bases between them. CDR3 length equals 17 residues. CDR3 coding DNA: TGCGCCAGCAGCCAAGATACGAGACAGCGCTTCTCCTACGAGCAGTACTTC. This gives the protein CASSQDTRQRFSYEQYF.

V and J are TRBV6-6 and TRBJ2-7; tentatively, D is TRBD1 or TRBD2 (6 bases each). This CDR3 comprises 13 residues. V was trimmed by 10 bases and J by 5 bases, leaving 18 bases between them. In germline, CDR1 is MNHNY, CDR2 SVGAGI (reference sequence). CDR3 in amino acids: CATLGGQVNEQYF. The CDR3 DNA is TGTGCCACCCTGGGGGGCCAGGTGAACGAGCAGTACTTC.

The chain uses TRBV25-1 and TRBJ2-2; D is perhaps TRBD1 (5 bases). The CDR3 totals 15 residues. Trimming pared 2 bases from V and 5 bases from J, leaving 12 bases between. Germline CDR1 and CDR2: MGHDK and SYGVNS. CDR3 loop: CASSEGSGWTGELFF. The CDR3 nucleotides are TGTGCCAGCAGTGAAGGCTCAGGGTGGACCGGGGAGCTGTTTTTT.

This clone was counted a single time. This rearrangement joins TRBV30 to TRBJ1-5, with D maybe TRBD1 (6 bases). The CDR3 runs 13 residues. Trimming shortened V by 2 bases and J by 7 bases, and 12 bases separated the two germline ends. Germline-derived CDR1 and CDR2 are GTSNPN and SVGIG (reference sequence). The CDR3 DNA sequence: TGTGCCTGGAGTCAAGGGGGGCACCAGCCCCAGCATTTT. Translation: CAWSQGGHQPQHF.

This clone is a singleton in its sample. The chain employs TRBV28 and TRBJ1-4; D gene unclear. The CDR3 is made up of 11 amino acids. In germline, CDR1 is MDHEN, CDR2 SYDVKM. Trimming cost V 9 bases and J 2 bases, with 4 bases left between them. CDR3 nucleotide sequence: TGTGCCAGTCTCACTAATGAAAAACTGTTTTTT. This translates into CASLTNEKLFF.

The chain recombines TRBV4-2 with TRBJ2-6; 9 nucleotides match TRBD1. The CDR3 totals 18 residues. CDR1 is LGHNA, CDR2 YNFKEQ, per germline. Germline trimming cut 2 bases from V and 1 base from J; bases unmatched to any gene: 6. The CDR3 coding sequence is TGTGCCAGCAGCCAACCGGGACAGGGAGGATCTGGGGCCAACGTCCTGACTTTC. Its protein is CASSQPGQGGSGANVLTF.

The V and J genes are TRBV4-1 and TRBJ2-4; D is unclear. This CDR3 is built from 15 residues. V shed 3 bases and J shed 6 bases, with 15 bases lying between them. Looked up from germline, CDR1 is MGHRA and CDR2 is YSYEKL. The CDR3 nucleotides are TGCGCCAGCAGCCAGTTTGGCGTTGGGATAAACATTCAGTACTTC. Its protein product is CASSQFGVGINIQYF.

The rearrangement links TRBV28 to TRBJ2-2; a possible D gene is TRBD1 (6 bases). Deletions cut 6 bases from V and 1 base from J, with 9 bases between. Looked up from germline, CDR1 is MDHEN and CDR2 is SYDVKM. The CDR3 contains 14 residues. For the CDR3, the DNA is TGTGCCAGCAGAACGGGACAGAACACCGGGGAGCTGTTTTTT. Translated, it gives CASRTGQNTGELFF.

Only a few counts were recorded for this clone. The CDR3 here is CASSYSASHNEQFF. The CDR3 DNA reads TGTGCCAGCAGTTACTCCGCTTCCCACAATGAGCAGTTCTTC. The rearrangement links TRBV2 to TRBJ2-1; D unresolved. CDR1 is SNHLY and CDR2 is FYNNEI in the germline V gene. The CDR3 totals 14 residues. The germline V and J ends were trimmed by 5 bases and 5 bases, with 13 bases remaining between them.

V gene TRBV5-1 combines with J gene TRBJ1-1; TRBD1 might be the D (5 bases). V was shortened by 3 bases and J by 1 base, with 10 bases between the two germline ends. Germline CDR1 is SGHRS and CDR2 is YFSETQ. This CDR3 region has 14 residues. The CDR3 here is CASSSGDWNTEAFF. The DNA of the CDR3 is TGCGCCAGCAGCTCTGGGGACTGGAACACTGAAGCTTTCTTT.

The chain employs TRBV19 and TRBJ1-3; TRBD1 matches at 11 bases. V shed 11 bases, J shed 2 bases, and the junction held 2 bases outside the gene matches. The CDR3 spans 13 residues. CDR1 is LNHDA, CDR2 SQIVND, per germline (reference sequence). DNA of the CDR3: TGTGCCTCGGGACAGGGGGCTGGAAACACCATATATTTT. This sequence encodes CASGQGAGNTIYF.

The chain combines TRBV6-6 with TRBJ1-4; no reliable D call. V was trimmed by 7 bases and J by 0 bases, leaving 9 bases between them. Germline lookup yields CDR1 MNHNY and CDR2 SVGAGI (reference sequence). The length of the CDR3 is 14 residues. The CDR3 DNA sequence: TGTGCCAGCAAGAAGGGTGCAACTAATGAAAAACTGTTTTTT. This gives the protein CASKKGATNEKLFF.

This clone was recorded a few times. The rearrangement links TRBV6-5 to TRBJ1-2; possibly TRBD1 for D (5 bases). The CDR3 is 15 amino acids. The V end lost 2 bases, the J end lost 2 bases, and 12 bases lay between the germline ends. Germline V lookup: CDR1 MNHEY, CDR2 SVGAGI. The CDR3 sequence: CASSYLTGPNYGYTF. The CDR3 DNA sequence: TGTGCCAGCAGTTACCTAACGGGGCCAAACTATGGCTACACCTTC.